Here is one T cell receptor (beta chain) with its context. Its antigen target is currently unknown. Base qualities are missing; no much larger clone stands one base away. Receptor libraries were prepared by the immunoSEQ multiplex PCR assay. DNA from the cultured and isolated CD4+ T cells underwent TCR beta CDR3 sequencing. Per the authors' processing: Non-productive TCR sequences were removed and reads were trimmed to the CDR3 region, keeping CDR3s of at least 7 amino acids. Antigen-specific clonotypes were identified using the MANAFEST web app by comparison of expansion in peptide wells against reference cultures. To be called positive, a clone needed expansion at FDR<0.05 compared with the reference and with all other wells, an odds ratio greater than 5, and a frequency greater than 0.1% in two replicate wells. Cross-reactive clonotypes were defined as significantly expanded in SARS-CoV-2 spike wells and in at least one common cold coronavirus spike condition. CDR3 similarity was assessed by Levenshtein distance using the stringdist R package, and unrooted trees were constructed with ape in R 3.6.1. Drawn from immuneACCESS, this table holds only the in-frame rearrangements with V and J called that TCRdb kept. Clones are partly lost; checked studies trace under half to an unresolved V gene and leave the rest unexplained. V and J calls and clone size are those listed in that table; D and trimming were worked out from the DNA. The sample includes almost 70,000 clones, with just under 75% observed a single time. The biggest ten clones account for around 1.5% of the sample.

The V end loses 3 bases and the J end loses 0 bases, and a stretch of 6 bases separates them. The CDR3, from cysteine to phenylalanine, totals 14 residues. The entry retains the CDR3 DNA only, 42 bases that are in frame from base 1. Via the germline V gene, CDR1 is MRHNA and CDR2 SNTAGT. The sample originates from a study of vaccination effects on CD4 cells after COVID-19 (dated by TCRdb to between 2022 and 2023). Notes on the research overall: Post-vaccine samples across the study were collected a median of 72 days after the second dose, with a range of 14 to 241. Cultures from other donors in the study were sequenced with the Oncomine TCR Beta short-read assay on an Illumina iSeq 100. In both COVID-19 convalescent patients and infection-naive vaccine recipients, the study compared SARS-CoV-2 spike-specific CD4+ TCR repertoires from before mRNA vaccination with those from after it. The full study included ten to eleven COVID-19 convalescent patients and a handful of SARS-CoV-2-naive healthy vaccine recipients.

General conclusions and limits of the study: Among healthy vaccine recipients, nearly all vaccine-induced clones were SARS-CoV-2 mono-reactive, and only 1 of 255 was cross-reactive with common cold coronaviruses. Only a small number of convalescent patients were included, and no early post-infection timepoints were available, which limited the study. Both infection-induced and vaccine-induced clones contracted markedly at late post-vaccination timepoints, which is consistent with waning T cell responses.

In the ViraFEST assay, PBMC were stimulated with viral peptide pools, and TCR sequencing was then used to find antigen-specific CD4+ T cell clonotypes based on their expansion. After around ten days of culture, CD4+ T cells were isolated with the EasySep CD4+ T cell isolation kit. Two doses of either the BNT162b2 or the mRNA-1273 mRNA SARS-CoV-2 vaccine were administered to participants. None of the healthy vaccine recipients had a prior SARS-CoV-2 infection, which was confirmed by nucleocapsid antibody tests that came back negative both before and after vaccination. Each well held 1.5 million to 2.5 million PBMC cultured in IMDM containing roughly 5% human AB serum, about 10 IU/ml IL-2 and gentamicin, along with 8 to 10 ug/ml peptides. On days 3 and 7, half of the culture medium was replaced with fresh IL-2-containing medium. Unless otherwise noted, each peptide stimulation condition was cultured in triplicate wells. PBMC were separated from whole blood using Ficoll-Paque Plus gradient centrifugation and were then either cryopreserved at -140C or used fresh. Overlapping peptide pools spanned the spike proteins of SARS-CoV-2 and the common cold coronaviruses HCoV-NL63, HCoV-OC43 and HCoV-229E. The QIAamp micro DNA kit was used to extract genomic DNA from the cultured CD4+ T cells.

This receptor chain uses TRBV6-4 and TRBJ2-1; 5 matching bases give a weak D call of TRBD2. The receptor comes from a human donor who received a COVID-19 vaccine. The input for sequencing was CD4+ T cells from PBMCs cultured with HCoV-229E spike peptides, taken after COVID-19 vaccination. The sample's cell subset or site label, in plain terms: HCoV-229E spike overlapping peptide pool stimulation. DNA sequence: TGTGCCAGCAGTGAGGGGAGCTCCTACAATGAGCAGTTCTTC. The encoded protein is CASSEGSSYNEQFF.